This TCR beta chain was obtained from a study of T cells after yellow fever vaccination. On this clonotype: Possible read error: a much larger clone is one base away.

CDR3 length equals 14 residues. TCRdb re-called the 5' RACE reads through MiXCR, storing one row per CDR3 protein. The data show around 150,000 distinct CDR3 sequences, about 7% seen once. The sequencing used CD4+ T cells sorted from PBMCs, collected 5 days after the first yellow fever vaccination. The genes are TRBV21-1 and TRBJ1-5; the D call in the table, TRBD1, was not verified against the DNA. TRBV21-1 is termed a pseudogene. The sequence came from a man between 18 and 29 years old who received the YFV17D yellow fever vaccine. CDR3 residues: CASGKTGRHHPQHF. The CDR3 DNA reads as TGTGCCAGCGGAAAGACAGGGAGACATCATCCCCAGCATTTT.